This T cell receptor beta chain was documented in a study of blood T cell repertoires in COVID-19. Study summary: Donors in the United States, Italy and Spain gave samples during acute or convalescent COVID-19.

Looked up from germline, CDR1 is SGHVS and CDR2 is FQNEAQ. This CDR3 is built from 13 residues. V was clipped by 5 bases and J by 1 base, with 8 bases between them. Authors' processing steps: Estimation of nucleated cell counts was performed using reference gene primer amplification. The assay was immunoSEQ multiplex PCR, and TCRdb's table has in-frame clones only and misses some. The V and J calls and clone size were taken over from that table, and D and trimming were inferred from the DNA. The sample has about 200,000 clones; around 92% are singletons. This TCR was sampled from a woman aged 25 to 39 with acute COVID-19. The specimen was PBMCs or T cells enriched from blood (not recorded which). V usage is TRBV7-8 and J usage is TRBJ1-2, with D hard to call. The CDR3 is CASSPGVNYGYTF. In DNA form, the CDR3 reads TGTGCCAGCAGCCCGGGAGTTAACTATGGCTACACCTTC.